The T cell receptor (beta chain) described here comes from a study of human T cells and chemical hapten exposure. The wider study: All patients underwent weekly scalp dosing with diphenylcyclopropenone for the full approximately 25-week study. General study points: Counts of expanded TCRs (at PT1) showed a positive correlation with patch test score. Compared to controls, expanded TCRs made significantly more large clusters of similar CDR3s.

This clonotype appeared a few times. Its antigen is unidentified. Noted time point: patch test 2, 6 weeks after DPC sensitization. The treatment was: therapeutic diphenylcyclopropenone sensitization with weekly scalp DPC. This CDR3 comprises 15 residues. The V end was cut by 1 base, the J end by 6 bases, with 16 bases between. The germline V gene encodes CDR1 LNHDA and CDR2 SQIVND (reference sequence). Separate cDNA molecules received unique molecular identifiers, which the library attached to them. A single record per CDR3 protein comes from TCRdb applying MiXCR to the RACE reads. The repertoire holds about 140,000 distinct CDR3 sequences, over 9.5% seen once, with 1.1% to 1.5% in the top ten.

The material sequenced was whole blood, taken in connection with sensitization to the hapten diphenylcyclopropenone (DPC). The TCR comes from a woman between 50 and 59 years old with alopecia areata. Some clones in this sample may be carry-over from other donors' samples. The chain has TRBV19 and TRBJ2-7; unclear D gene. CDR3 sequence (DNA): TGTGCCAGTAGTATAGGCACGCCCCAGAAAGGCGAGCAGTACTTC. Protein product: CASSIGTPQKGEQYF.